This entry describes one T cell receptor beta chain. Its specificity is not known. V shed 6 bases, J shed 1 base, and the junction held 6 bases outside the gene matches. This CDR3 has 14 amino acids. Germline CDR1 and CDR2: MNHNS and SASEGT. The sample comes from a study of Graves' ophthalmopathy and Graves' hyperthyroidism. Study-level findings and limits: The majority of expanded thyroid clonotypes above 0.001 frequency also occurred in blood.

Lactation, pregnancy, uncontrolled infections and other autoimmune diseases were all grounds for excluding patients. Diagnosis was based on clinical symptoms, serum thyroxine, TRAb, thyroid ultrasound and orbital computed tomography. Sampling approximately 10 ml of fresh peripheral blood provided the PBMCs. Amplification targeted the TCR beta CDR3 regions, with RNA transcripts as the source material. HTBI primers primed a first-round RT-PCR, and a second-round multiplex PCR followed. TCRdb re-analysed the multiplex PCR reads in MiXCR, keeping a single row per CDR3 protein. The sample has about 410,000 distinct CDR3 sequences, 15% to 20% seen once.

The chain combines TRBV6-1 with TRBJ2-7, with 7 positions matching TRBD1. Sequenced: peripheral blood. The source is a woman younger than 35 with Graves' ophthalmopathy. The CDR3 DNA sequence: TGTGCCAGCAGCGACGGGACAGCTTCCTACGAGCAGTACTTC. This sequence encodes CASSDGTASYEQYF.